The rows below give T cell receptor beta chains drawn from one sample of a study of T cell changes during pregnancy in multiple sclerosis. Method: immunoSEQ multiplex PCR; TCRdb's copy keeps in-frame clones and lacks some. The data show about 40,000 clones, 90% seen once. The source was CD4+ T cells from peripheral blood mononuclear cells, collected in the third trimester of pregnancy. The receptors stem from a female donor with multiple sclerosis, enrolled in a pregnancy study. Each CDR3 is given with its conserved first and last residue. The D gene is left open where the match is weak. Part of the rows lack a size; the others show once, few, many or a class for expanded clones.

v_gene	d_gene	abundance	j_gene	CDR3aa	CDR3nt
TRBV7-2	TRBD2	NA	TRBJ2-5	CASSHGLAGVQGETQYF	TGTGCCAGCAGTCACGGACTAGCGGGAGTTCAGGGTGAGACCCAGTACTTC
TRBV5-1	TRBD1	NA	TRBJ1-5	CASSLDPRGQGATSNQPQHF	TGCGCCAGCAGCTTGGATCCCCGGGGACAGGGGGCGACCAGCAATCAGCCCCAGCATTTT
TRBV6-6	NA	NA	TRBJ2-1	CASSYSGAEQFF	TGTGCCAGCAGTTACTCGGGGGCTGAGCAGTTCTTC
TRBV27	NA	NA	TRBJ1-1	CASSLLSVANTEAFF	TGTGCCAGCAGTTTACTATCGGTCGCGAACACTGAAGCTTTCTTT
TRBV14	NA	NA	TRBJ2-1	CASSLRSIVGNEQFF	TGTGCCAGCAGCCTCCGATCCATCGTCGGGAATGAGCAGTTCTTC
TRBV30	TRBD1	NA	TRBJ1-1	CAWSVSGQTEAFF	TGTGCCTGGAGTGTTTCGGGACAGACTGAAGCTTTCTTT
TRBV12-5	TRBD1	once	TRBJ2-7	CASGLVLGTGGSYEQYF	TGTGCTAGTGGTTTGGTTTTGGGGACAGGGGGCTCGTACGAGCAGTACTTC
TRBV6-1	NA	NA	TRBJ2-7	CASNQAGEQYF	TGTGCCAGCAACCAGGCGGGCGAGCAGTACTTC
TRBV7-2	NA	NA	TRBJ2-5	CASSPGETQYF	TGTGCCAGCAGCCCGGGGGAGACCCAGTACTTC
TRBV2	TRBD1	once	TRBJ2-7	CASSEERGREQYF	TGTGCCAGCAGTGAAGAGAGGGGGCGGGAGCAGTACTTC
TRBV5-1	NA	NA	TRBJ2-6	CASSWGPRDRSSGANVLTF	TGCGCCAGCAGCTGGGGGCCCAGGGATCGTAGCTCTGGGGCCAACGTCCTGACTTTC
TRBV6-9	TRBD1	medium-sized	TRBJ1-2	CASSFNRGQSYGYTF	TGTGCCAGCAGCTTTAACAGGGGGCAGAGCTATGGCTACACCTTC
TRBV10-3	NA	NA	TRBJ1-1	CAISEQWNTEAFF	TGTGCCATCAGTGAGCAGTGGAACACTGAAGCTTTCTTT
TRBV4-1	TRBD1	NA	TRBJ1-1	CASSHPPRGRTEAFF	TGCGCCAGCAGCCATCCTCCCAGGGGGAGGACTGAAGCTTTCTTT
TRBV6-5	TRBD1	NA	TRBJ2-7	CASRSGTGGREQYF	TGTGCCAGCCGATCCGGGACAGGGGGCCGGGAGCAGTACTTC
TRBV6-1	TRBD1	once	TRBJ2-1	CASSEGLAGGHHEQFF	TGTGCCAGCAGTGAAGGCTTGGCAGGGGGCCATCATGAGCAGTTCTTC
TRBV9	TRBD1	NA	TRBJ1-6	CASSEQGVPPLHF	TGTGCCAGCAGCGAACAGGGGGTGCCACCCCTCCACTTT
TRBV27	NA	NA	TRBJ2-7	CASSPNYSSGEQYF	TGTGCCAGCAGTCCGAATTACTCCTCCGGCGAGCAGTACTTC
TRBV30	NA	NA	TRBJ1-3	CAWGQISGNTIYF	TGTGCCTGGGGACAGATCTCTGGAAACACCATATATTTT
TRBV27	NA	many	TRBJ1-2	CASRTQGNGYTF	TGTGCCAGCAGGACCCAGGGGAATGGCTACACCTTC
TRBV30	NA	medium-sized	TRBJ1-5	CAWSGGSNQPQHF	TGTGCCTGGAGCGGGGGAAGCAATCAGCCCCAGCATTTT
TRBV27	NA	NA	TRBJ1-1	CASSLSPGGTEAFF	TGTGCCAGCAGTTTATCTCCGGGTGGCACTGAAGCTTTCTTT
TRBV4-1	NA	few	TRBJ1-1	CASSQVDRRNTEAFF	TGCGCCAGCAGCCAAGTCGACAGGAGGAACACTGAAGCTTTCTTT
TRBV2	NA	NA	TRBJ2-3	CASSDRGSYTDTQYF	TGTGCCAGCAGTGACCGCGGCAGCTACACAGATACGCAGTATTTT
TRBV9	TRBD1	few	TRBJ1-1	CASRERYRGKDTEAFF	TGTGCCAGCAGGGAGAGATACAGGGGAAAAGACACTGAAGCTTTCTTT
TRBV4-3	NA	NA	TRBJ1-5	CASSQQGGQPQHF	TGCGCCAGCAGCCAGCAGGGAGGACAGCCCCAGCATTTT
TRBV10-1	TRBD1	NA	TRBJ2-3	CASSSALGQVDTQYF	TGCGCCAGCAGTTCGGCCCTGGGACAGGTAGATACGCAGTATTTT
TRBV5-8	TRBD1	NA	TRBJ1-3	CASSLGQGWSGNTIYF	TGTGCCAGCAGCTTGGGACAGGGCTGGTCTGGAAACACCATATATTTT
TRBV18	TRBD2	NA	TRBJ2-1	CASSPSGGQGNEQFF	TGTGCCAGCTCACCGAGCGGGGGCCAGGGCAATGAGCAGTTCTTC
TRBV7-2	TRBD2	NA	TRBJ2-3	CASSSIAGGYTDTQYF	TGTGCCAGCAGCTCAATAGCGGGAGGGTACACAGATACGCAGTATTTT
TRBV5-1	TRBD1	NA	TRBJ1-1	CASSPLTPTGAPTEAFF	TGCGCCAGCAGCCCACTCACGCCGACAGGGGCCCCCACTGAAGCTTTCTTT
TRBV27	TRBD2	NA	TRBJ2-2	CASSLFPRLAGTLGGELFF	TGTGCCAGCAGTTTATTCCCCCGACTAGCGGGGACCTTAGGCGGGGAGCTGTTTTTT
TRBV5-1	TRBD2	NA	TRBJ2-7	CASRQNSGRTYEQYF	TGCGCCAGCAGACAGAATAGCGGGAGGACCTACGAGCAGTACTTC
TRBV7-2	NA	NA	TRBJ1-3	CASSLASIGGNTIYF	TGTGCCAGCAGCTTAGCATCAATCGGGGGAAACACCATATATTTT
TRBV9	TRBD2	NA	TRBJ2-5	CASSVGSTSGLQETQYF	TGTGCCAGCAGCGTAGGAAGTACTAGCGGCCTCCAAGAGACCCAGTACTTC
TRBV28	NA	once	TRBJ1-4	CASSHRTGRGTNEKLFF	TGTGCCAGCAGTCATCGCACGGGGAGGGGGACTAATGAAAAACTGTTTTTT
TRBV2	NA	NA	TRBJ1-1	CASSLQGGNTEAFF	TGTGCCAGCAGTTTACAGGGTGGGAACACTGAAGCTTTCTTT
TRBV11-1	NA	NA	TRBJ2-2	CASSYERNTGELFF	TGTGCCAGCAGCTATGAGCGTAACACCGGGGAGCTGTTTTTT
TRBV11-2	NA	NA	TRBJ1-5	CASSLGRDQPQHF	TGTGCCAGCAGCTTAGGACGGGATCAGCCCCAGCATTTT
TRBV11-2	NA	NA	TRBJ2-5	CASSLVGGRKTQYF	TGTGCCAGCAGCTTAGTAGGGGGTCGAAAGACCCAGTACTTC
TRBV5-1	TRBD2	NA	TRBJ2-3	CASSPWGGAINTDTQYF	TGCGCCAGCAGCCCCTGGGGAGGGGCTATAAACACAGATACGCAGTATTTT
TRBV4-1	TRBD1	NA	TRBJ2-7	CASSTSKGTGVHEQYF	TGCGCCAGCAGCACAAGCAAGGGGACAGGGGTCCACGAGCAGTACTTC